The 6 T cell receptor beta chains reported below all come from one sample, sequenced in a study of blood T cell repertoires in COVID-19. TCRdb's copy holds only in-frame clones and misses some; the assay was immunoSEQ multiplex PCR. Among 300,000 to 350,000 clones listed, almost 90% were seen once. Specimen: peripheral blood. These receptors were collected from a woman aged 40-49 years with COVID-19, enrolled during active disease.

A single count supports this clone. The chain links TRBV10-3 to TRBJ2-2, with TRBD1 matching 10 bases. The CDR3 runs to 17 residues. Trimming cost V 9 bases and J 7 bases; bases outside gene matches: 17. Germline lookup yields CDR1 ENHRY and CDR2 SYGVKD. DNA for the CDR3: TGTGCCATAGGCCCGGCACGCGGACAGGGGGAAGACGGGGAGCTGTTTTTT. Translated, it gives CAIGPARGQGEDGELFF.

A single count supports this clone. The V and J genes are TRBV6-5 and TRBJ2-5; unclear D gene. This CDR3 is built from 12 residues. CDR1 and CDR2 (germline): MNHEY, SVGAGI. V lost 0 bases to trimming and J lost 5 bases, with 4 bases between them. The CDR3 region is CASSYSSETQYF. DNA for the CDR3: TGTGCCAGCAGTTACTCCTCGGAGACCCAGTACTTC.

The chain carries TRBV9 and TRBJ1-4; D unclear. Trimming stripped 2 bases from V and 0 bases from J, with 8 bases between. There are 15 residues in the CDR3. Looked up from germline, CDR1 is SGDLS and CDR2 is YYNGEE. The CDR3 protein is CASSVSPATNEKLFF. CDR3 nucleotides: TGTGCCAGCAGCGTTTCCCCCGCAACTAATGAAAAACTGTTTTTT.

The chain has TRBV7-3 and TRBJ2-2; no reliable D call. The V gene lost 5 bases and the J gene lost 3 bases, with 16 bases spanning the gap. The CDR3 sequence is 16 residues long. Germline CDR1 is SGHTA and CDR2 is FQGTGA. In nucleotides, the CDR3 is TGTGCCAGCAGCCCCCAAGAGGCGGCATACACCGGGGAGCTGTTTTTT. Its protein product is CASSPQEAAYTGELFF.

The chain recombines TRBV9 with TRBJ1-2; 9 bases are shared with TRBD1. The V and J ends lost 4 bases and 1 base, in that order; junction bases with no gene match: 17. CDR3 length: 19 amino acids. Germline V lookup: CDR1 SGDLS, CDR2 YYNGEE. This CDR3 reads CASSHPLGTGPDLNYGYTF. The CDR3 DNA follows: TGTGCCAGCAGCCACCCCCTGGGGACAGGGCCCGATCTTAACTATGGCTACACCTTC.

The chain employs TRBV11-3 and TRBJ2-7, with TRBD2 identical over 8 bases. J lost 0 bases, V lost 3 bases, and 1 base had no gene match. CDR1 is SGHNT, CDR2 YENEEA, per germline. The CDR3 consists of 14 residues. CDR3 in amino acids: CASSFSGASYEQYF. CDR3 DNA sequence: TGTGCCAGCAGCTTTAGCGGGGCCTCCTACGAGCAGTACTTC.